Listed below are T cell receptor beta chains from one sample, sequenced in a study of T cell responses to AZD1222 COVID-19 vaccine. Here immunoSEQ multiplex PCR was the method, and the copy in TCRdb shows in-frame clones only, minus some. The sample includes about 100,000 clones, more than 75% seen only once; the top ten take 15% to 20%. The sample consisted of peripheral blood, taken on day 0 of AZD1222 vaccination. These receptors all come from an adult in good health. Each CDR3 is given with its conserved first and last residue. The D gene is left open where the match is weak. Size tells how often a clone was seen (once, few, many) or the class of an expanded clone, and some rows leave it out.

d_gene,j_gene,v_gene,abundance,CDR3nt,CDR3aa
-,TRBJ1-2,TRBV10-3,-,TGTGCCATCAGTGAGTCGGCAGGGTACTATGGCTACACCTTC,CAISESAGYYGYTF
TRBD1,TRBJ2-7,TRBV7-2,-,TGTGCCAGCATCCTGAGGGGGACAGGGGGTAAGGAGCAGTACTTC,CASILRGTGGKEQYF
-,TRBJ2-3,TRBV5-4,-,TGTGCCAGCAACATCGGGGGTGGGGGCACAGATACGCAGTATTTT,CASNIGGGGTDTQYF
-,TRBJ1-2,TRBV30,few,TGTGCCTCAACAGCGAACTATGGCTACACCTTC,CASTANYGYTF
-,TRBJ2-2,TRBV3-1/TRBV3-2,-,TGTGCCAGCAGCCAAGAGGGAGGTTTCGGGGAGCTGTTTTTT,CASSQEGGFGELFF
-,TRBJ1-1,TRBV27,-,TGTGCCAGCAGTTTAAGGCAATTGAACACTGAAGCTTTCTTT,CASSLRQLNTEAFF
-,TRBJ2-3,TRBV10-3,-,TGTGCCATTAGGACAGATACGCAGTATTTT,CAIRTDTQYF
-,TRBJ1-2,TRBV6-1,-,TGTGCCAGCAGTGAGAAGAGTAAGGGCTCGGTTGGCTACACCTTC,CASSEKSKGSVGYTF
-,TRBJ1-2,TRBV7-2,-,TGTGCCAGCAGCTTAGCACAGGGTTTTTACTATGGCTACACCTTC,CASSLAQGFYYGYTF
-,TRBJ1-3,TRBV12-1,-,TGTGCCAGCAACGGGGGAGTTCGAAACACCATATATTTT,CASNGGVRNTIYF
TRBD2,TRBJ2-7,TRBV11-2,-,TGTGCCAGCAGCCCGGGAGGGCCTTTATCCTACGAGCAGTACTTC,CASSPGGPLSYEQYF
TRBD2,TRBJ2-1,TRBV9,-,TGTGCCAGCAGCGTAGGAGGGCTAGCGGGTTCCTACAATGAGCAGTTCTTC,CASSVGGLAGSYNEQFF
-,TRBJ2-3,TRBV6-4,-,TGTGCCAGCAGTGACACCCTACGCACAGATACGCAGTATTTT,CASSDTLRTDTQYF
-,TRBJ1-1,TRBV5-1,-,TGCGCCAGCAGCTTTTACGGGTCGAACACTGAAGCTTTCTTT,CASSFYGSNTEAFF
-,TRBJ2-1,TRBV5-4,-,TGTGCCAGCAGCTTGGCCGGGGGCAATGAGCAGTTCTTC,CASSLAGGNEQFF
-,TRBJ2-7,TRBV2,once,TGTGCCAGCAGTGGGACGGCTTCCTACGAGCAGTACTTC,CASSGTASYEQYF
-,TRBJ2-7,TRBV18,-,TGTGCCAGCTCACCAAGGGCAGGTCCGCAGTACTTC,CASSPRAGPQYF
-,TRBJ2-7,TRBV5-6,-,TGTGCCAGCAGCCGGACTCTGACGGAAAGCTCCTACGAGCAGTACTTC,CASSRTLTESSYEQYF
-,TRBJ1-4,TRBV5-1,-,TGCGCCAGCGGCTCCAGCGGGATAACTAATGAAAAACTGTTTTTT,CASGSSGITNEKLFF
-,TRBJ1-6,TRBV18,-,TGTGCCAGCTCACCCGATCAGGGGCCCCAGACACCCCTCCACTTT,CASSPDQGPQTPLHF
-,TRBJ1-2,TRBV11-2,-,TGTGCCAGCAGCTCCCCCAGGACAGCAAGTAACTATGGCTACACCTTC,CASSSPRTASNYGYTF
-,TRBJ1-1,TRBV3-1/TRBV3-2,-,TGTGCCAGCAGCCAAGGGGGCCCGACTGAAGCTTTCTTT,CASSQGGPTEAFF
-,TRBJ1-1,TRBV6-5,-,TGTGCCAGCATCTTAACCTCTCCCCCCCCTGAAGCTTTCTTT,CASILTSPPPEAFF
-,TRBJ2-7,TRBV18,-,TGTGCCAGCTCACCTCTCGCAGGGGGGGTGGAGAACGAGCAGTACTTC,CASSPLAGGVENEQYF
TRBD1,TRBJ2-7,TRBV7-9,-,TGTGCCAGCAGCTTTCAGGGGGCCTACGAGCAGTACTTC,CASSFQGAYEQYF
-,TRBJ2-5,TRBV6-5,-,TGTGCCAGCAGTTACCGGGACCGCGATGGGGAGACCCAGTACTTC,CASSYRDRDGETQYF
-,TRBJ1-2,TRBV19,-,TGTGCCAGTAGCCCTCAGGAGGTAGTAAGGGGCTACACCTTC,CASSPQEVVRGYTF
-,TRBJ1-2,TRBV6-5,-,TGTGCCAGCATGGTGTCGGACTATGGCTACACCTTC,CASMVSDYGYTF
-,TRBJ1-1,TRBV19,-,TGTGCCAGTAGTCCCCTCGCGGAGTACACTGAAGCTTTCTTT,CASSPLAEYTEAFF
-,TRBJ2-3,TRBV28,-,TGTGCCAGCAGTGTTGGGACGGGGAGCACAGATACGCAGTATTTT,CASSVGTGSTDTQYF
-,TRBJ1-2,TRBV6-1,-,TGTGCCAGCAGTGATAGGAACCCTCCCTATGGCTACACCTTC,CASSDRNPPYGYTF
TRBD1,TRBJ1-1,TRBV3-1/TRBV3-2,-,TGTGCCAGCAGCCAAAGACAGGGCGACTCTGAAGCTTTCTTT,CASSQRQGDSEAFF
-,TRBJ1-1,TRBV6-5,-,TGTGCCAGCAGCTCTCCGACGGGGGTCGAGATTTCGGCTTTCTTT,CASSSPTGVEISAFF
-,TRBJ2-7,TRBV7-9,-,TGTGCCAGCAGCTACTTAGGGGACGAGCGGCAGTACTTC,CASSYLGDERQYF
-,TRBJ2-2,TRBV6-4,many,TGTGCCAGCAGTGACAGGGACACCGGGGAGCTGTTTTTT,CASSDRDTGELFF
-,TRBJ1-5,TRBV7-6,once,TGTGCCAGCAGCTCGTCTCAGGGCAGGGGCCATCAGCCCCAGCATTTT,CASSSSQGRGHQPQHF
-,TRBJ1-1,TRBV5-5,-,TGTGCCAGCAGCCTACAGGGTTCGGCTGAAGCTTTCTTT,CASSLQGSAEAFF
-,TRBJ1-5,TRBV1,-,TGCACCAGCAGCAGGACAGGGATCGATCAGCCCCAGCATTTT,CTSSRTGIDQPQHF
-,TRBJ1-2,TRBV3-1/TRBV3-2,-,TGTGCCAGCAGCCAGAATCCGGGGGATGGCTACACCTTC,CASSQNPGDGYTF
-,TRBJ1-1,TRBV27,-,TGTGCCAGACTAGGCCAGGAGGGGGGCGTCACTGAAGCTTTCTTT,CARLGQEGGVTEAFF
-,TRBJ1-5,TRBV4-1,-,TGCGCCAGCAGCCAAGAGACAGACTTTAATCAGCCCCAGCATTTT,CASSQETDFNQPQHF
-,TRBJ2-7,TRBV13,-,TGTGCCAGCAGTTTCGGGGGAGTCCCCTACGAGCAGTACTTC,CASSFGGVPYEQYF
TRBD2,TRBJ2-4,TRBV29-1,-,TGCAGCGTCGGGACGACTAGCGGGAGAGGGGGGCGGAACATTCAGTACTTC,CSVGTTSGRGGRNIQYF
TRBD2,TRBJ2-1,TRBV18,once,TGTGCCAGCTCACCAAGGGCCATCGCCGGGACTAGCGCGGGCAATGAGCAGTTCTTC,CASSPRAIAGTSAGNEQFF
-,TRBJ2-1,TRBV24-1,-,TGTGCCACCAGCCGTCCTAAGCAGTTCTTC,CATSRPKQFF
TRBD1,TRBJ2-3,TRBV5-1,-,TGCGCCAGCAGCTTGGCGGGACAGACAGATACGCAGTATTTT,CASSLAGQTDTQYF
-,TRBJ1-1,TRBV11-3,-,TGTGCCAGCAGCTTTGGCAGGGGTAACACTGAAGCTTTCTTT,CASSFGRGNTEAFF
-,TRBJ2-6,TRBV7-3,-,TGTGCCAGCAGCTTAAAAGGACCTGGGGCCAACGTCCTGACTTTC,CASSLKGPGANVLTF
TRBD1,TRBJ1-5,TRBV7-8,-,TGTGCCAGCAGCTTGACAGGGAATCAGCCCCAGCATTTT,CASSLTGNQPQHF
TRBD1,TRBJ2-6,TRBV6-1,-,TGTGCCAGCAGTGACGGGACAGGGGGCAGAACTGGGGCCAACGTCCTGACTTTC,CASSDGTGGRTGANVLTF
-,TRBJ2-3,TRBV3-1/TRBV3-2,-,TGTGCCAGCAGCCTCACCACAGATACGCAGTATTTT,CASSLTTDTQYF
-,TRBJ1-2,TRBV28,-,TGTGCCAGCCGCGCCCATGTTAACTATGGCTACACCTTC,CASRAHVNYGYTF
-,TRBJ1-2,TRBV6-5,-,TGTGCCAGCAGTTACCCACTCGCGGGAGGGAACTATGGCTACACCTTC,CASSYPLAGGNYGYTF
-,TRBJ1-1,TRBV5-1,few,TGCGCCAGCTCCATCTCAACGGTGGTGAACACTGAAGCTTTCTTT,CASSISTVVNTEAFF
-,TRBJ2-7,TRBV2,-,TGTGCCAGCAGGGGGGTTCGCTACGAGCAGTACTTC,CASRGVRYEQYF
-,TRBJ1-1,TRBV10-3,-,TGTGCCATCAGTGAGCACGGGCTGAACACTGAAGCTTTCTTT,CAISEHGLNTEAFF
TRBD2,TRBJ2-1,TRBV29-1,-,TGCAGCGTTTCTCCTCTAGCGGGGGGATTCAATGAGCAGTTCTTC,CSVSPLAGGFNEQFF
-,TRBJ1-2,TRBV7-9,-,TGTGCCAGCAAGAAGATTTTGGGTGGCTACACCTTC,CASKKILGGYTF
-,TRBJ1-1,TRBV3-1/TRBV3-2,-,TGTGCCAGCAGCCCCTTGGGGTTGGTCAGGGCGAAGAACACTGAAGCTTTCTTT,CASSPLGLVRAKNTEAFF
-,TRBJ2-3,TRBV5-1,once,TGCGCCAGCAGCTTGGAGGGGGGAGGGACAGATACGCAGTATTTT,CASSLEGGGTDTQYF